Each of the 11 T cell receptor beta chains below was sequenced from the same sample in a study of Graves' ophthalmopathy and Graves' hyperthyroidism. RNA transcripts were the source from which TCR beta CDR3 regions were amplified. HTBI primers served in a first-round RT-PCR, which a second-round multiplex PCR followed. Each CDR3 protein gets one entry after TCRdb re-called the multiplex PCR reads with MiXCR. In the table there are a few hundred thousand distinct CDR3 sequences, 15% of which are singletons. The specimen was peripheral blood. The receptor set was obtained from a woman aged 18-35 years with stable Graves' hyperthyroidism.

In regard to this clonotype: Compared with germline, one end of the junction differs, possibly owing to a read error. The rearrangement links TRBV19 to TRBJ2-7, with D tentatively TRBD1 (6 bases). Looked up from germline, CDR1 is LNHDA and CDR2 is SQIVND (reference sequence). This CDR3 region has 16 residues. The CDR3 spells CLTQTGHLSRPYEQYF. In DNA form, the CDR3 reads TGCCTCACCCAGACAGGTCACCTCTCCCGACCCTACGAGCAGTACTTC.

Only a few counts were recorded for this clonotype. CDR3 amino acids: CAWGEAFF. The CDR3 nucleotides are TGTGCCTGGGGAGAAGCTTTCTTT. The V call is TRBV30, the J call TRBJ1-1; no definite D call. This CDR3 is 8 amino acids long. Trimming left V 5 bases short and J 8 bases short, with 3 bases between. Germline CDR1 and CDR2: GTSNPN and SVGIG (reference sequence). Drawing the rest from reference TRBV30 and TRBJ1-1, the complete variable domain is SQTIHQWPATLVQPVGSPLSLECTVEGTSNPNLYWYRQAAGRGLQLLFYSVGIGQISSEVPQNLSASRPQDRQFILSSKKLLLSDSGFYLCAWGEAFFGQGTRLTVV.

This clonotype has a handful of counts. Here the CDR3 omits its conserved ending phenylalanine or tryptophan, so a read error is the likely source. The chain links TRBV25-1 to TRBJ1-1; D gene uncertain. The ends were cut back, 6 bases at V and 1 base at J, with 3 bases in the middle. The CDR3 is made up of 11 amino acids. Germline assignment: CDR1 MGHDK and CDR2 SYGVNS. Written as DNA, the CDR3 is TGTGCCAGCAGATGGAACACTGAAGCTTTCTAT. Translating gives CASRWNTEAFY.

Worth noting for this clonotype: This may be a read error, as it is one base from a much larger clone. The CDR3 DNA is TGTGCCAGCAGAGAGACAGGGAGTAATTCACCCCTCCACTTT. Its translation is CASRETGSNSPLHF. The V call is TRBV25-1, the J call TRBJ1-6; 7 bases agree with TRBD1. The CDR3 runs to 14 residues. The J segment lost 6 bases and the V segment lost 6 bases, leaving 5 bases of the junction unmatched. The germline V gene has CDR1 MGHDK and CDR2 SYGVNS.

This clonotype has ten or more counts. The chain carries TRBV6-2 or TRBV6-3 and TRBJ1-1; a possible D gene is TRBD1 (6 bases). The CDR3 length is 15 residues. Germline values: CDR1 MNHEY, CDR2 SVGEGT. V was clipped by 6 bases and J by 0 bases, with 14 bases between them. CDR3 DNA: TGTGCCAGCAGGCCGGGGGCCGCAATGAACACTGAAGCTTTCTTT. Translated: CASRPGAAMNTEAFF.

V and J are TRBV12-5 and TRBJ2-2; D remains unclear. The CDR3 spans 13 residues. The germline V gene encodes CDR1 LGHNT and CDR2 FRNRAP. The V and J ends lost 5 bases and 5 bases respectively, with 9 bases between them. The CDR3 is CASGPYVTGELFF. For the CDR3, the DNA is TGTGCTAGTGGTCCCTACGTTACCGGGGAGCTGTTTTTT.

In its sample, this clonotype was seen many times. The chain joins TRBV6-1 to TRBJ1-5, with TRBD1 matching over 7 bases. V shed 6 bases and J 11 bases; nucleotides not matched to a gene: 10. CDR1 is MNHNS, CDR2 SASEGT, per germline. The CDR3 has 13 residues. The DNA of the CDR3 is TGTGCCAGCAGCAGACAGGGACGCGGGGCCCAGCATTTT. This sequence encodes CASSRQGRGAQHF.

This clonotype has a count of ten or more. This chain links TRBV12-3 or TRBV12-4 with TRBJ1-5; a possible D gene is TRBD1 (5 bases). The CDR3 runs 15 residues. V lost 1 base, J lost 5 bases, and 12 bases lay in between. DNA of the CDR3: TGTGCCAGCAGTTTAGGAGGGGCCCGTGATCAGCCCCAGCATTTT. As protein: CASSLGGARDQPQHF.

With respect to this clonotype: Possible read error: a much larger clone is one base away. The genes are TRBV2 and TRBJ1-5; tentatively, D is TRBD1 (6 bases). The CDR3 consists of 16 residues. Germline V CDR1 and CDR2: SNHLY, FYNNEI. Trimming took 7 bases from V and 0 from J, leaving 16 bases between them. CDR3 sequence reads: CASNALTGNSNQPQHF. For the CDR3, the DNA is TGTGCCAGCAATGCCCTGACAGGTAATAGCAATCAGCCCCAGCATTTT.

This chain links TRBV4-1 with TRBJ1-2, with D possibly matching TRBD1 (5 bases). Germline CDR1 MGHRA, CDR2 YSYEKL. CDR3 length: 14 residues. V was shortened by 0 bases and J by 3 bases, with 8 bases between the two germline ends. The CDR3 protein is CASSQDWGDYGYTF. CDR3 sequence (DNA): TGCGCCAGCAGCCAAGACTGGGGGGACTATGGCTACACCTTC.

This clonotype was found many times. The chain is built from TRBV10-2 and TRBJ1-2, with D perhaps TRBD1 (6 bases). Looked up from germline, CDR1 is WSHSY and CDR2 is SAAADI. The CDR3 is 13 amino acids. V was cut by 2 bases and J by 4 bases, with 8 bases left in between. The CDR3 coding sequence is TGCGCCAGCAGTGAGCAACAGGGCTATGGCTACACCTTC. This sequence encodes CASSEQQGYGYTF.